The clone carrying this T cell receptor (beta chain) has a handful of counts. The antigen is not known. These data come from a study of blood T cells in healthy people across ages. Findings of the study overall: Age advanced and TCR beta diversity per million T cells fell, roughly linearly.

In germline, CDR1 is DFQATT, CDR2 SNEGSKA (reference sequence). The V end lost 3 bases, the J end lost 2 bases, and 16 bases lay between the germline ends. The CDR3 contains 15 residues. Sample-barcoded 5' priming and a J-beta primer mix drove a second PCR of 7 to 11 cycles. Using its own MiXCR run on the 5' RACE reads, TCRdb lists one record per CDR3 protein. The sample contains about 640,000 distinct CDR3 sequences, roughly 43% of which appear only once. The specimen sequenced was blood. This TCR came from a man older than 75 in good health. The chain recombines TRBV20-1 with TRBJ2-5; possibly TRBD2 for D (5 bases). CDR3 DNA sequence: TGCAGTGCTAGCAACCGGGAAAGAAATCAAGAGACCCAGTACTTC. Its protein product is CSASNRERNQETQYF.